Listed here are 9 T cell receptor beta chains from one sample, sequenced in a study of shared clonotypes between healthy human individuals. Sequenced by immunoSEQ multiplex PCR; TCRdb stores in-frame clones only, minus some. The table includes hundreds of thousands of clones, 95% to 98% detected once. CD45RO-negative CD8 cells positively selected for CCR7 made up the naive population, which excluded terminally differentiated effector memory CD45RA+ cells. The sequenced sample was naive CD8+ T cells sorted from blood. These receptors originate from a man aged 25-45 years in good health.

J is TRBJ2-2 and V is TRBV6-1; D unresolved. The CDR3 consists of 15 residues. V was shortened by 4 bases and J by 2 bases, with 11 bases between the two germline ends. Per the germline V gene, CDR1 is MNHNS and CDR2 is SASEGT. The CDR3 bases are TGTGCCAGCAGTGTCGGAGTCAGAAACACCGGGGAGCTGTTTTTT. The encoded protein is CASSVGVRNTGELFF.

The chain uses TRBV4-1 and TRBJ2-4; the D gene is possibly TRBD1 (6 bases). V was pared by 3 bases and J by 3 bases, with 15 bases between. The CDR3 is 16 amino acids. Germline V lookup: CDR1 MGHRA, CDR2 YSYEKL. The CDR3 is CASSHLPEGDKNIQYF. The CDR3 nucleotides read TGCGCCAGCAGCCACCTTCCCGAGGGGGACAAAAACATTCAGTACTTC.

The chain carries TRBV6-6 and TRBJ1-1; the D gene is possibly TRBD1 (5 bases). The CDR3 consists of 10 residues. Trimming pared 7 bases from V and 11 bases from J, leaving 11 bases between. CDR1 MNHNY and CDR2 SVGAGI come from the germline V gene (reference sequence). The CDR3 reads CASMAGWAFF. The CDR3 DNA sequence: TGTGCCAGCATGGCAGGGTGGGCTTTCTTT.

The genes are TRBV10-3 and TRBJ2-7; D possibly corresponds to TRBD2 (6 bases). The CDR3 contains 15 residues. V was cut by 10 bases and J by 0 bases, with 19 bases left in between. CDR1 ENHRY and CDR2 SYGVKD come from the germline V gene. As DNA, the CDR3 is TGTGCCACCAGGAAGGGTCCGCGGGACTCCTACGAGCAGTACTTC. The encoded protein is CATRKGPRDSYEQYF.

The V and J genes are TRBV10-2 and TRBJ2-7; D is tentatively TRBD1 or TRBD2 (5 bases each). The CDR3 has 13 amino acids. V was pared by 3 bases and J by 5 bases, with 11 bases between. Germline lookup yields CDR1 WSHSY and CDR2 SAAADI. CDR3: CASSDPGTHEQYF. CDR3 bases: TGCGCCAGCAGTGACCCGGGGACGCACGAGCAGTACTTC.

Comments on this clone: Other DNA sequences in the same sample also yield this CDR3. V is TRBV15 and J is TRBJ1-1; D is uncertain. The CDR3 extends over 14 amino acids. Trimming removed 0 bases from V and 1 base from J, with 6 bases in between. The germline gives CDR1 LNHNV, CDR2 YYDKDF (reference sequence). The DNA of the CDR3 is TGTGCCACCAGCAGAGATAGAACGAACACTGAAGCTTTCTTT. This sequence encodes CATSRDRTNTEAFF.

The gene calls are TRBV11-2 and TRBJ2-5; D unresolved. Per germline, CDR1 SGHAT and CDR2 FQNNGV. The CDR3 sequence is 12 residues long. V was cut by 4 bases and J by 6 bases, with 9 bases left in between. CDR3 nucleotides: TGTGCCAGCAGCTCCACTTCCAAGACCCAGTACTTC. Its protein is CASSSTSKTQYF. The full variable domain, completed using reference TRBV11-2 and TRBJ2-5, is EAGVAQSPRYKIIEKRQSVAFWCNPISGHATLYWYQQILGQGPKLLIQFQNNGVVDDSQLPKDRFSAERLKGVDSTLKIQPAKLEDSAVYLCASSSTSKTQYFGPGTRLLVL.

The rearrangement uses TRBV5-1 and TRBJ2-3; 7 nucleotides match TRBD2. V lost 0 bases, J lost 0 bases, and 4 bases stayed unmatched. The CDR3 has 16 amino acids. Germline V gene lookup returns CDR1 SGHRS and CDR2 YFSETQ. CDR3 in DNA: TGCGCCAGCAGCTTGGAGGTTAGCGGGAGCACAGATACGCAGTATTTT. It yields the protein CASSLEVSGSTDTQYF.

The chain joins TRBV7-9 to TRBJ2-7; 7 bases match TRBD1. CDR1 is SEHNR, CDR2 FQNEAQ, per germline (reference sequence). V lost 7 bases and J lost 3; bases outside the gene matches: 9. This CDR3 comprises 14 residues. CDR3 sequence (DNA): TGTGCCAGCAAAGCCCAGGGACAGCTCTACGAGCAGTACTTC. As protein: CASKAQGQLYEQYF.